Given below is one T cell receptor beta chain in context. Its target is not known. About 40,000 productive templates were obtained per sample on average. Using immunoSEQ multiplex PCR, the repertoire was profiled, and TCRdb retains in-frame clones only, with some absent. Seen here are 17,000 or so clones, 80% to 95% observed once, and the top ten hold just under 45%. The record originates from a study of STAT3 mutations in large granular lymphocyte leukemia. The wider study: Over half of T-LGLL patients had one or more immunosuppressive regimens.

Whole-study results and caveats: Some patients had dominant TCR clones larger than their STAT3 mutant burden. In T-cell large granular lymphocyte leukemia, about half of patients showed multiple immunodominant subclonotypes. All newly emerging clones after therapy were STAT3 wild type.

The germline gives CDR1 MNHEY, CDR2 SMNVEV (reference sequence). V was pared by 6 bases and J by 2 bases, with 7 bases of the junction left unmatched. The CDR3 runs to 15 residues. V usage is TRBV27 and J usage is TRBJ1-5; TRBD1 aligns across 7 bases. The TCR sequence derives from a man in his sixties with T-cell large granular lymphocyte leukemia. Some clones in this sample may be carry-over from other donors' samples. Sequencing input: peripheral blood mononuclear cells. In nucleotides, the CDR3 is TGTGCCAGCAGGGACGCCGGGACAGGCAATCAGCCCCAGCATTTT. This sequence encodes CASRDAGTGNQPQHF.